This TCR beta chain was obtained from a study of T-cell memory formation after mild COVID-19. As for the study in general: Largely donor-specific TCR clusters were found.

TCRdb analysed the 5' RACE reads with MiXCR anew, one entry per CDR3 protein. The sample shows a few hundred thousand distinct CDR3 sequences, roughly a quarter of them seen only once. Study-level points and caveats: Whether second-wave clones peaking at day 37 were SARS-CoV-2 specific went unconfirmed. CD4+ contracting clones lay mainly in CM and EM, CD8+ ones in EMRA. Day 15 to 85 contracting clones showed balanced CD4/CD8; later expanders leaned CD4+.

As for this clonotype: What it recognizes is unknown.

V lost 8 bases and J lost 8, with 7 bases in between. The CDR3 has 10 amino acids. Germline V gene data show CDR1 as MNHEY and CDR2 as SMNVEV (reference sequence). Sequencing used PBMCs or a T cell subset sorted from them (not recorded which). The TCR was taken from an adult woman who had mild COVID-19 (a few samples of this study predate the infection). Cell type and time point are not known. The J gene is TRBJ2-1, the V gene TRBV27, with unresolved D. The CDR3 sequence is CASGPYEQFF. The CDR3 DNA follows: TGTGCCAGCGGCCCCTATGAGCAGTTCTTC.